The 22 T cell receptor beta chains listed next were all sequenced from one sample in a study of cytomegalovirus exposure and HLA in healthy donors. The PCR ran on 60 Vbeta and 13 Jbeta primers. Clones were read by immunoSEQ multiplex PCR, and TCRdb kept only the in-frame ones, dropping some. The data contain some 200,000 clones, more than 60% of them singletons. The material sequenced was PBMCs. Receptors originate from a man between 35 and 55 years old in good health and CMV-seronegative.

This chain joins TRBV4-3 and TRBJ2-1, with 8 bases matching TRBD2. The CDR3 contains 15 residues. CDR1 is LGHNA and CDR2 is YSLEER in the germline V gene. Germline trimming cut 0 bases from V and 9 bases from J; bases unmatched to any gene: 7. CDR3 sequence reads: CASSQDRLAGSEQFF. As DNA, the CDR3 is TGCGCCAGCAGCCAAGACCGCTTAGCGGGGAGTGAGCAGTTCTTC.

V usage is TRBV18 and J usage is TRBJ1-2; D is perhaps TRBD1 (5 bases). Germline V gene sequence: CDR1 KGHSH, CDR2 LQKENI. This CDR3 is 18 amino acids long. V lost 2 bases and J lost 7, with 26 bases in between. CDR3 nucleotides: TGTGCCAGCTCACCAACTAGCACAGGCTCGCCTCTTACCTTTGGCTACACCTTC. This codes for CASSPTSTGSPLTFGYTF.

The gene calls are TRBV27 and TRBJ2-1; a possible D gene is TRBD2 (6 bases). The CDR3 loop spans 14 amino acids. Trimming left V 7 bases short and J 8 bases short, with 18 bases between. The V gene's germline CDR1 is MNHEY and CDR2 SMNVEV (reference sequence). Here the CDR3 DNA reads TGTGCCAGCACCCCAAAGCGGGCTAGTGATGAGCAGTTCTTC. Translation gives CASTPKRASDEQFF.

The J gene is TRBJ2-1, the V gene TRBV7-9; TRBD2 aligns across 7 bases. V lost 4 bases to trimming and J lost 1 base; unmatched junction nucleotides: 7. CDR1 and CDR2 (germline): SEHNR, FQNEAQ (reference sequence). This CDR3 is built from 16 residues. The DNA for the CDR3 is TGTGCCAGCAGCTCATCGACGGGGGGTTCCTACAATGAGCAGTTCTTC. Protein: CASSSSTGGSYNEQFF.

The CDR3 loop reads CASSGGVQETQYF. The CDR3 nucleotides read TGTGCCAGCAGTGGGGGGGTCCAAGAGACCCAGTACTTC. The chain links TRBV6-1 to TRBJ2-5, with a possible D match to TRBD2 (6 bases). The V end lost 4 bases, the J end lost 1 base, and 7 bases lay between the germline ends. There are 13 residues in the CDR3. Germline V CDR1 and CDR2: MNHNS, SASEGT.

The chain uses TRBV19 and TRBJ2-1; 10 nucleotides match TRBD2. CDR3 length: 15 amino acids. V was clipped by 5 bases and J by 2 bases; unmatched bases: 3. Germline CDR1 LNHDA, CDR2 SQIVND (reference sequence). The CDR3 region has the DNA TGTGCCAGTAGTTCTAGCGGGGGCCCCTACAATGAGCAGTTCTTC. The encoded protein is CASSSSGGPYNEQFF.

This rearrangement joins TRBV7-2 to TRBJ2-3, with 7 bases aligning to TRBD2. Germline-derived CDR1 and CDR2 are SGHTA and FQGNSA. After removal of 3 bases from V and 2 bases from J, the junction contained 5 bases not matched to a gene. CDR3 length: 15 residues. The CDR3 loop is CASSFSGTNTDTQYF. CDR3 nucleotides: TGTGCCAGCAGCTTCTCCGGGACTAACACAGATACGCAGTATTTT.

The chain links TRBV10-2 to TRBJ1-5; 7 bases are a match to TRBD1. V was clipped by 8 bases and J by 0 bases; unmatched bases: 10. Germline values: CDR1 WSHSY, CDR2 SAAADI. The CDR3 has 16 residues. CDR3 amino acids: CASARDRVYSNQPQHF. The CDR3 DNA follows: TGCGCCAGCGCCCGGGACAGAGTCTATAGCAATCAGCCCCAGCATTTT.

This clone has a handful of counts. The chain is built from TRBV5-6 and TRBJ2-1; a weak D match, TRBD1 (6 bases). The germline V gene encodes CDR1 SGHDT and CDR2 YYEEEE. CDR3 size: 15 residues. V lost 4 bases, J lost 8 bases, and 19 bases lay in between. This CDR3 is CASSPWPSEGDEQFF. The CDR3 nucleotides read TGTGCCAGCAGCCCCTGGCCATCTGAGGGGGATGAGCAGTTCTTC.

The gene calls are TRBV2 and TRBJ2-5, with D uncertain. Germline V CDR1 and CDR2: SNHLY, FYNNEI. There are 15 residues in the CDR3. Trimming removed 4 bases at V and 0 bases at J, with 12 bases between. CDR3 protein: CASSARDIHQETQYF. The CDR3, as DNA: TGTGCCAGCAGTGCTCGAGACATTCACCAAGAGACCCAGTACTTC.

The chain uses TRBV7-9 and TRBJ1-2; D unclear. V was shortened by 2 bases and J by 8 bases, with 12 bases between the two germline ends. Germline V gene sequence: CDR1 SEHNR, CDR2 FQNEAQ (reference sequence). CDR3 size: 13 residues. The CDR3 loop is CASSLIEGLGYTF. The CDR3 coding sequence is TGTGCCAGCAGCTTAATCGAGGGCTTGGGCTACACCTTC. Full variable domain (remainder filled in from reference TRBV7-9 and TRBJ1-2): DTGVSQNPRHKITKRGQNVTFRCDPISEHNRLYWYRQTLGQGPEFLTYFQNEAQLEKSRLLSDRFSAERPKGSFSTLEIQRTEQGDSAMYLCASSLIEGLGYTFGSGTRLTVV.

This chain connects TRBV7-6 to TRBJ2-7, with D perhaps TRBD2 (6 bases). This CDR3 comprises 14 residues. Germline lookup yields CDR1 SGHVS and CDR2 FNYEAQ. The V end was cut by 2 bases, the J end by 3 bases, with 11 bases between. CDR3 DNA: TGTGCCAGCAGCTTATTTTCCGGGAGCTACGAGCAGTACTTC. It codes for CASSLFSGSYEQYF.

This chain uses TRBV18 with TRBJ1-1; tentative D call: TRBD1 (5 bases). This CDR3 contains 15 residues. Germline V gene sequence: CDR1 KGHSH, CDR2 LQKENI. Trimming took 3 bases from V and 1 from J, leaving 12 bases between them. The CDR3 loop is CASSPLLQGNTEAFF. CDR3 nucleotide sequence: TGTGCCAGCTCACCTCTCCTCCAGGGGAACACTGAAGCTTTCTTT.

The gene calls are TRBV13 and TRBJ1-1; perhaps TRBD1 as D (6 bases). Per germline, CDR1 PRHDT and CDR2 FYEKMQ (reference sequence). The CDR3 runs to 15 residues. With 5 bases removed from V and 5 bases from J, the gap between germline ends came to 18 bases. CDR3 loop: CASSPIDLGGTEAFF. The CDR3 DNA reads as TGTGCCAGCAGCCCCATAGATCTAGGGGGAACTGAAGCTTTCTTT.

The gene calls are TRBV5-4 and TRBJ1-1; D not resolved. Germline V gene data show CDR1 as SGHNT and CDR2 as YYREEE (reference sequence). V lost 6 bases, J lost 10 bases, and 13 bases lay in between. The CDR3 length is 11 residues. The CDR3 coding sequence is TGTGCCAGCATTTCCGCGCGTGTAGCTTTCTTT. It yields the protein CASISARVAFF.

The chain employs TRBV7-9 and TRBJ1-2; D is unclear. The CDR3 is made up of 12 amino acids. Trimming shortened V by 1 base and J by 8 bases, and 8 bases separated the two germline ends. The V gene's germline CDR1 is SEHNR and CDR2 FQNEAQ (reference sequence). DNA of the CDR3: TGTGCCAGCAGCTTAGAGAATGGCGGCTACACCTTC. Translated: CASSLENGGYTF.

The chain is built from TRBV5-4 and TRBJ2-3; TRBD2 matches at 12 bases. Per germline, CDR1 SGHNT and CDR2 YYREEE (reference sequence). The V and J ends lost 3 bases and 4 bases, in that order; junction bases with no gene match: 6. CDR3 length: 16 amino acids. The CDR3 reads CASSSWTSGVADTQYF. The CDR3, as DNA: TGTGCCAGCAGCTCGTGGACTAGCGGGGTCGCAGATACGCAGTATTTT.

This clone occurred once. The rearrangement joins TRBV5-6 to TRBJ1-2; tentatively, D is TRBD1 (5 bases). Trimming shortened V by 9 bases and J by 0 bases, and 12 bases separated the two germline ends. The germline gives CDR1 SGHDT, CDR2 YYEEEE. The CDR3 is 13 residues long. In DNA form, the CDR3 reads TGTGCCACAAAGACAGTTTCTAACTATGGCTACACCTTC. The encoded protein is CATKTVSNYGYTF.

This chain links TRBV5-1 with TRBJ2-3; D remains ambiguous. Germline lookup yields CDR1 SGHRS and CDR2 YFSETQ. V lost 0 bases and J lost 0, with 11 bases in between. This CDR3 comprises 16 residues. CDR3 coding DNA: TGCGCCAGCAGCTTGGGTGCACACACCAGCACAGATACGCAGTATTTT. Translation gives CASSLGAHTSTDTQYF. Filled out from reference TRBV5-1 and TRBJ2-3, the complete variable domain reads KAGVTQTPRYLIKTRGQQVTLSCSPISGHRSVSWYQQTPGQGLQFLFEYFSETQRNKGNFPGRFSGRQFSNSRSEMNVSTLELGDSALYLCASSLGAHTSTDTQYFGPGTRLTVL.

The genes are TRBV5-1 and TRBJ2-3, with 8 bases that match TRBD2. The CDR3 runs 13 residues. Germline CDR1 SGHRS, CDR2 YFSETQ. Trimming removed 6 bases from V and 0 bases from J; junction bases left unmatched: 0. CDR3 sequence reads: CASTSGSTDTQYF. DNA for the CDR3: TGCGCCAGCACTAGCGGGAGCACAGATACGCAGTATTTT. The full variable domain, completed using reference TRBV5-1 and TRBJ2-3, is KAGVTQTPRYLIKTRGQQVTLSCSPISGHRSVSWYQQTPGQGLQFLFEYFSETQRNKGNFPGRFSGRQFSNSRSEMNVSTLELGDSALYLCASTSGSTDTQYFGPGTRLTVL.

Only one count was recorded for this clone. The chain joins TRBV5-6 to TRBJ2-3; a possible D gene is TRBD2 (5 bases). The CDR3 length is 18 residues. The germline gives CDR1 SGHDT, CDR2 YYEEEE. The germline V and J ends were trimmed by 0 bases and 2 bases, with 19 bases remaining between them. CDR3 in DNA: TGTGCCAGCAGCTTGGGATCGAGCCGGAGGCCTCCCACAGATACGCAGTATTTT. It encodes CASSLGSSRRPPTDTQYF.

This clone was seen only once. The CDR3 DNA reads as TGCGCCAGCAGCCGAGTAGCGGGAGTAGGGGAGACCCAGTACTTC. As protein: CASSRVAGVGETQYF. The rearrangement uses TRBV4-1 and TRBJ2-5; 9 nucleotides align to TRBD2. V lost 4 bases to trimming and J lost 5 bases; unmatched junction nucleotides: 8. The germline CDR1 and CDR2 sequences are MGHRA and YSYEKL. CDR3 length: 15 residues.